A single sample gave rise to the 28 T cell receptor beta chains below, sequenced in a study of T cells in localized non-small cell lung cancer. Profiling relied on immunoSEQ multiplex PCR, and the TCRdb table lists in-frame clones only, not all of them. The repertoire includes roughly 67,000 clones, approximately 85% of them detected once, and roughly 14% sits in the top ten. The material was peripheral blood, obtained before any cancer treatment. The receptors were sampled from a female donor aged 60 or older with stage I lung adenocarcinoma.

The V call is TRBV18, the J call TRBJ2-7, with 9 bases fitting TRBD1. The CDR3 totals 14 residues. Germline V gene lookup returns CDR1 KGHSH and CDR2 LQKENI. The trim removed 0 bases at V and 7 bases at J, leaving 4 bases unmatched. CDR3 loop: CASSPPGQGREQYF. In DNA form, the CDR3 reads TGTGCCAGCTCACCACCGGGACAGGGACGAGAGCAGTACTTC.

The chain is built from TRBV5-4 and TRBJ2-5; D unresolved. The germline gives CDR1 SGHNT, CDR2 YYREEE (reference sequence). The CDR3 extends over 13 amino acids. V gave up 1 base and J gave up 4 bases, with 8 bases separating them. The DNA for the CDR3 is TGTGCCAGCAGCTTGTTACCGGGAGAGACCCAGTACTTC. Translated: CASSLLPGETQYF.

V and J are TRBV7-8 and TRBJ1-2, with 11 bases that match TRBD1. From germline, CDR1 is SGHVS and CDR2 FQNEAQ. V shed 3 bases and J 3 bases; nucleotides not matched to a gene: 12. CDR3 size: 18 residues. The CDR3 nucleotides read TGTGCCAGCAGCTTTTTGATGATGGGACAGGGGGTCGACTATGGCTACACCTTC. It encodes CASSFLMMGQGVDYGYTF.

The rearrangement uses TRBV5-4 and TRBJ2-3, with 7 bases identical to TRBD2. Trimming cost V 4 bases and J 2 bases; bases outside gene matches: 7. Germline V gives CDR1 SGHNT, CDR2 YYREEE (reference sequence). The CDR3 extends over 15 amino acids. The CDR3 loop is CASSAREAYTDTQYF. In nucleotides, the CDR3 is TGTGCCAGCAGCGCCCGGGAGGCTTACACAGATACGCAGTATTTT.

J is TRBJ1-5 and V is TRBV5-6; TRBD1 aligns across 8 bases. Germline-derived CDR1 and CDR2 are SGHDT and YYEEEE. The CDR3 sequence is 16 residues long. The junction had 4 bases not matched to a gene; V was cut back by 0 bases and J by 2 bases. The CDR3 here is CASSLVAGQGNQPQHF. The CDR3 region has the DNA TGTGCCAGCAGCTTGGTAGCGGGACAGGGCAATCAGCCCCAGCATTTT. The full variable domain, in which reference TRBV5-6 and TRBJ1-5 provide the parts outside the CDR3, is DAGVTQSPTHLIKTRGQQVTLRCSPKSGHDTVSWYQQALGQGPQFIFQYYEEEERQRGNFPDRFSGHQFPNYSSELNVNALLLGDSALYLCASSLVAGQGNQPQHFGDGTRLSIL.

The V gene is TRBV18, the J gene TRBJ2-5; 7 nucleotides agree with TRBD1. CDR3 length: 13 amino acids. The germline V gene encodes CDR1 KGHSH and CDR2 LQKENI. The ends lost 5 bases at V and 1 base at J; junction bases unmatched: 1. This CDR3 is CASSGTVQETQYF. The CDR3 nucleotides are TGTGCCAGCTCAGGGACAGTCCAAGAGACCCAGTACTTC.

This rearrangement joins TRBV29-1 to TRBJ1-4, with D possibly matching TRBD1 (5 bases). CDR1 SQVTM and CDR2 ANQGSEA come from the germline V gene. V lost 5 bases to trimming and J lost 6 bases, with 16 bases between them. This CDR3 region has 14 residues. CDR3 in amino acids: CSVRGGHKDEKLFF. CDR3 in DNA: TGCAGCGTTCGTGGGGGTCACAAGGATGAAAAACTGTTTTTT.

In DNA form, the CDR3 reads TGTGCCAGCAGCCCACAGGGGAATGAGCAGTTCTTC. Encoded protein: CASSPQGNEQFF. The rearrangement uses TRBV7-3 and TRBJ2-1, with 7 bases matching TRBD1. Looked up from germline, CDR1 is SGHTA and CDR2 is FQGTGA. The V and J ends lost 5 bases and 7 bases, in that order; junction bases with no gene match: 2. CDR3 length equals 12 residues.

The chain couples TRBV30 to TRBJ1-1; no clear D gene. CDR3 length: 13 amino acids. Trimming shortened V by 3 bases and J by 0 bases, and 8 bases separated the two germline ends. CDR1 and CDR2 from the germline V gene are GTSNPN and SVGIG (reference sequence). The CDR3: CAWRGRVNTEAFF. CDR3 bases: TGTGCCTGGAGGGGGAGGGTGAACACTGAAGCTTTCTTT.

This clone was recorded a few times. The V call is TRBV18, the J call TRBJ1-2, with no clear D. V dropped 4 bases and J dropped 3 bases, with 9 bases sitting between them. In germline, CDR1 is KGHSH, CDR2 LQKENI. This CDR3 spans 13 amino acids. Written as DNA, the CDR3 is TGTGCCAGCTCACGAACTAAGGACTATGGCTACACCTTC. It yields the protein CASSRTKDYGYTF.

V and J are TRBV28 and TRBJ1-4, with D possibly TRBD1 on 5 matching bases. Germline V CDR1 and CDR2: MDHEN, SYDVKM. With 7 bases removed from V and 6 bases from J, the gap between germline ends came to 15 bases. This CDR3 region has 14 residues. CDR3 bases: TGTGCCAGCACCACCGGGGGGGGACATGAAAAACTGTTTTTT. Encoded protein: CASTTGGGHEKLFF.

The rearrangement joins TRBV7-3 to TRBJ1-1; D is possibly TRBD1 (5 bases). V lost 6 bases and J 0 bases, leaving 8 bases between the germline ends. Per the germline V gene, CDR1 is SGHTA and CDR2 is FQGTGA. CDR3 length: 13 residues. The CDR3 nucleotides are TGTGCCAGCAGTATACAGGTGAACACTGAAGCTTTCTTT. Translation gives CASSIQVNTEAFF.

CDR3 bases: TGTGCCAGCAGTTTAGCTAGCGGATCCTACGAGCAGTACTTC. Its protein is CASSLASGSYEQYF. The chain employs TRBV27 and TRBJ2-7; 7 nucleotides agree with TRBD2. Germline CDR1 MNHEY, CDR2 SMNVEV (reference sequence). The V segment lost 2 bases and the J segment 1 base; nucleotides outside the gene matches: 2. The CDR3 consists of 14 residues.

The V call is TRBV27, the J call TRBJ2-5; a weak D match, TRBD1 (6 bases). This CDR3 is built from 13 residues. CDR1 is MNHEY and CDR2 is SMNVEV in the germline V gene (reference sequence). The germline V and J ends were trimmed by 0 bases and 7 bases, with 9 bases remaining between them. Written as DNA, the CDR3 is TGTGCCAGCAGTTTATCCCTACAGGGGACCCAGTACTTC. Its translation: CASSLSLQGTQYF.

V and J are TRBV9 and TRBJ2-2, with 12 nucleotides matching TRBD2. Trimming removed 6 bases from V and 1 base from J; junction bases left unmatched: 13. This CDR3 has 19 residues. Germline assignment: CDR1 SGDLS and CDR2 YYNGEE. CDR3 sequence reads: CASTKGTSGRFKNTGELFF. The CDR3, as DNA: TGTGCCAGCACGAAGGGCACTAGCGGGAGGTTTAAGAACACCGGGGAGCTGTTTTTT.

V is TRBV19 and J is TRBJ2-4; D is possibly TRBD1 (5 bases). Trimming cost V 0 bases and J 7 bases, with 19 bases left between them. The CDR3 sequence is 17 residues long. The germline CDR1 and CDR2 sequences are LNHDA and SQIVND (reference sequence). This chain's CDR3 is CASSIDPPHQGFNIQYF. DNA for the CDR3: TGTGCCAGTAGTATAGACCCACCCCACCAGGGCTTCAACATTCAGTACTTC.

The chain carries TRBV6-6 and TRBJ2-1; D may be TRBD1 (5 bases). The ends were cut back, 4 bases at V and 7 bases at J, with 14 bases in the middle. Looked up from germline, CDR1 is MNHNY and CDR2 is SVGAGI (reference sequence). This CDR3 spans 14 amino acids. CDR3: CASSSSTQGNEQFF. CDR3 DNA: TGTGCCAGCAGTTCGTCGACCCAGGGTAATGAGCAGTTCTTC.

This chain connects TRBV27 to TRBJ2-3, with D uncertain. CDR3 length equals 14 residues. V was trimmed by 2 bases and J by 1 base, leaving 7 bases between them. Germline V gene lookup returns CDR1 MNHEY and CDR2 SMNVEV (reference sequence). This chain's CDR3 is CASSLRLRTDTQYF. The CDR3, as DNA: TGTGCCAGCAGTTTAAGACTTCGCACAGATACGCAGTATTTT.

V usage is TRBV9 and J usage is TRBJ1-2, with TRBD1 matching over 7 bases. The CDR3 spans 17 residues. V trimming: 4 bases; J trimming: 2 bases; junction bases outside the gene matches: 14. The germline V gene encodes CDR1 SGDLS and CDR2 YYNGEE. The CDR3 here is CASSSRGAGPINYGYTF. The DNA of the CDR3 is TGTGCCAGCAGCTCCAGGGGGGCAGGCCCCATCAACTATGGCTACACCTTC.

On this clone: Other nucleotide sequences in the sample specify the same CDR3. The chain uses TRBV18 and TRBJ1-2; TRBD1 is a possible D gene (5 bases). Germline V gene sequence: CDR1 KGHSH, CDR2 LQKENI. The CDR3 covers 15 residues. Trimming pared 10 bases from V and 1 base from J, leaving 19 bases between. CDR3 in DNA: TGTGCCACCTCCGAAGGAACAGGAGTTAACTATGGCTACACCTTC. The encoded protein is CATSEGTGVNYGYTF.

The rearrangement links TRBV6-6 to TRBJ1-1, with D perhaps matching TRBD1 (6 bases). Germline values: CDR1 MNHNY, CDR2 SVGAGI (reference sequence). The length of the CDR3 is 13 residues. Trimming took off 6 bases at V and 4 bases at J, with 12 bases between the two ends. The CDR3 nucleotides are TGTGCCAGCAGCTACAGGGACGGCACTGAAGCTTTCTTT. Translation: CASSYRDGTEAFF.

The chain links TRBV14 to TRBJ2-5; D tentatively fits TRBD1 or TRBD2 (5 bases each). The length of the CDR3 is 13 residues. Trimming removed 1 base from V and 7 bases from J, with 10 bases in between. Germline CDR1 and CDR2: SGHDN and FVKESK. The CDR3 sequence is CASSQGGGGTQYF. CDR3 in DNA: TGTGCCAGCAGCCAAGGTGGTGGGGGGACCCAGTACTTC.

This sequence joins TRBV19 and TRBJ2-3; 16 bases match TRBD2. The CDR3 length is 16 residues. The J segment lost 6 bases and the V segment lost 4 bases, leaving 4 bases of the junction unmatched. Germline loops: CDR1 LNHDA, CDR2 SQIVND (reference sequence). This chain's CDR3 is CASSNLGLAGGDTQYF. CDR3 bases: TGTGCCAGTAGTAACCTGGGACTAGCGGGAGGGGATACGCAGTATTTT.

The rearrangement joins TRBV4-1 to TRBJ2-7, with 13 bases fitting TRBD2. CDR1 is MGHRA and CDR2 is YSYEKL in the germline V gene. This CDR3 comprises 16 residues. V gave up 5 bases and J gave up 2 bases; unmatched junction bases: 6. The CDR3 loop is CASSDGTSGKAYEQYF. For the CDR3, the DNA is TGCGCCAGCAGCGACGGGACTAGCGGGAAGGCCTACGAGCAGTACTTC.

The chain combines TRBV7-2 with TRBJ1-2; D might be TRBD1 (5 bases). Germline-derived CDR1 and CDR2 are SGHTA and FQGNSA. V was shortened by 7 bases and J by 8 bases, with 17 bases between the two germline ends. The CDR3 is made up of 13 amino acids. CDR3 protein: CASTGRGKSGYTF. The CDR3, as DNA: TGTGCCAGCACCGGGCGGGGGAAAAGCGGCTACACCTTC.

The chain uses TRBV5-1 and TRBJ2-1, with 9 bases fitting TRBD1. V lost 5 bases and J lost 5; bases outside the gene matches: 11. This CDR3 spans 16 amino acids. CDR1 is SGHRS and CDR2 is YFSETQ in the germline V gene. In nucleotides, the CDR3 is TGCGCCAGCAGGTATCTCCGGGACAGGGTTGACAATGAGCAGTTCTTC. As protein: CASRYLRDRVDNEQFF.

This rearrangement joins TRBV7-3 to TRBJ1-1; the D is unclear. The CDR3 totals 13 residues. Per germline, CDR1 SGHTA and CDR2 FQGTGA. V dropped 1 base and J dropped 1 base, with 4 bases sitting between them. This chain's CDR3 is CASSLSWNTEAFF. The CDR3 bases are TGTGCCAGCAGCTTAAGTTGGAACACTGAAGCTTTCTTT.

The chain links TRBV19 to TRBJ1-2; D may be TRBD1 (5 bases). Germline assignment: CDR1 LNHDA and CDR2 SQIVND (reference sequence). The CDR3 contains 13 residues. Trimming stripped 3 bases from V and 7 bases from J, with 12 bases between. CDR3 protein: CASSIRRAGGYTF. In nucleotides, the CDR3 is TGTGCCAGTAGTATCCGCAGGGCCGGTGGCTACACCTTC.